This TCR beta chain was retrieved from a study of T-cell reconstitution after alpha-beta-depleted transplantation in children. TCRbeta library preparation incorporated unique molecular identifiers. Each CDR3 protein is one row after TCRdb ran MiXCR on the PCR reads. Among a few hundred thousand distinct CDR3 sequences listed, 13% were seen once. This clonotype turned up a few times. The V end was cut by 0 bases, the J end by 6 bases, with 17 bases between. The germline gives CDR1 DFQATT, CDR2 SNEGSKA (reference sequence). CDR3 length: 16 amino acids. This receptor was identified in a human donor who donated a stem cell graft to a child with Fanconi anemia. Sequenced here: PBMCs, sampled from the stem cell graft. The chain has TRBV20-1 and TRBJ2-2; a weak D match, TRBD1 (5 bases). The CDR3 nucleotides read TGCAGTGCTAGAGATCGATTTTTGTTAGGGGCCGGGGAGCTGTTTTTT. It codes for CSARDRFLLGAGELFF.